A selection of T cell receptor beta chains follows, all from one sample in a study of human T cells and chemical hapten exposure. TCRdb redid the calling of the RACE reads with MiXCR, one entry per CDR3 protein. The sample lists 80,000 to 100,000 distinct CDR3 sequences; 8.5% to 12% were seen once. The specimen was whole blood, collected in connection with sensitization to the hapten diphenylcyclopropenone (DPC). These receptors originate from a woman between 45 and 60 years old with alopecia areata. Some clones in this sample may be carry-over from other donors' samples. The CDR3 runs from the conserved cysteine through the conserved F or W. The D gene is left open where the match is weak. Rows give clone size only sometimes, using once, few, many, or a class for an expanded clone.

size: few; V: TRBV5-1; J: TRBJ2-7; D: TRBD2; DNA: TGCGCCAGCGGAACCCGAGCGGGGGGCCCCTACGAGCAGTACTTC; CDR3: CASGTRAGGPYEQYF
size: NA; V: TRBV2; J: TRBJ1-3; D: NA; DNA: TGTGCCAGCAGTGTAGGGGGAACTGGAAACACCATATATTTT; CDR3: CASSVGGTGNTIYF
size: NA; V: TRBV12-3/TRBV12-4; J: TRBJ2-4; D: TRBD2; DNA: TGTGCCAGCAGCCACCGCACTAGCGGGGTGGCCAAAAACATTCAGTACTTC; CDR3: CASSHRTSGVAKNIQYF
size: few; V: TRBV4-1; J: TRBJ1-5; D: NA; DNA: TGCGCCAGCAGCCAAGATCCGGGGGCGGGCAATCAGCCCCAGCATTTT; CDR3: CASSQDPGAGNQPQHF
size: many; V: TRBV11-3; J: TRBJ2-5; D: TRBD2; DNA: TGTGCCAGCAGCTTAGGGTTGACTAGCGGGAAGGAAGAGACCCAGTACTTC; CDR3: CASSLGLTSGKEETQYF
size: many; V: TRBV21-1; J: TRBJ1-1; D: NA; DNA: TGTGCCAGCAGCAAAGAGGGACGCTTGGACACTGAAGCTTTCTTT; CDR3: CASSKEGRLDTEAFF
size: few; V: TRBV6-2/TRBV6-3; J: TRBJ1-1; D: TRBD1; DNA: TGTGCCAGCAGCGATACCGGAGGGGGCTTGGCCACTGAAGCTTTCTTT; CDR3: CASSDTGGGLATEAFF
size: many; V: TRBV12-3/TRBV12-4; J: TRBJ2-5; D: NA; DNA: TGTGCCAGCAGTGAAGGTAGAGGAGTCCTACAAGAGACCCAGTACTTC; CDR3: CASSEGRGVLQETQYF
size: many; V: TRBV11-2; J: TRBJ2-1; D: TRBD2; DNA: TGTGCCAGCAGCACCAGGACTAGCGGGACTTACAATGAGCAGTTCTTC; CDR3: CASSTRTSGTYNEQFF
size: many; V: TRBV29-1; J: TRBJ2-1; D: TRBD1; DNA: TGCAGCGTTGCGGGACAGGGGGTATACAATGAGCAGTTCTTC; CDR3: CSVAGQGVYNEQFF
size: few; V: TRBV11-3; J: TRBJ2-7; D: TRBD1; DNA: TGTGCCAGCAGCCCCCGGACAGGGGGCTGGAACGAGCAGTACTTC; CDR3: CASSPRTGGWNEQYF
size: many; V: TRBV28; J: TRBJ2-2; D: NA; DNA: TGTGCCAGCAGCGGGACCACGAACACCGGGGAGCTGTTTTTT; CDR3: CASSGTTNTGELFF
size: NA; V: TRBV12-5; J: TRBJ2-3; D: TRBD2; DNA: TGTGCTAGTGGAGGTATTAGCGGGAGACCTCTACGCACAGATACGCAGTATTTT; CDR3: CASGGISGRPLRTDTQYF
size: many; V: TRBV10-2; J: TRBJ1-1; D: NA; DNA: TGCGCCAGCAAGCCGGGGAGGACCACTGAAGCTTTCTTT; CDR3: CASKPGRTTEAFF
size: many; V: TRBV10-1; J: TRBJ2-1; D: NA; DNA: TGCGCCAGCAGTGAAAATAGTCGGCGGAGAGATGAGCAGTTCTTC; CDR3: CASSENSRRRDEQFF
size: NA; V: TRBV12-3/TRBV12-4; J: TRBJ2-3; D: NA; DNA: TGTGCCAGCAGTTTATCAGGGGCCGAAGATACGCAGTATTTT; CDR3: CASSLSGAEDTQYF
size: few; V: TRBV7-2; J: TRBJ2-7; D: NA; DNA: TGTGCCAGCAGCTTGGGCCAGGGGCGAGAATACGAGCAGTACTTC; CDR3: CASSLGQGREYEQYF
size: few; V: TRBV18; J: TRBJ2-1; D: NA; DNA: TGTGCCAGCTCCACCGACAGCAGGAATGAGCAGTTCTTC; CDR3: CASSTDSRNEQFF
size: NA; V: TRBV11-2; J: TRBJ1-1; D: NA; DNA: TGTGCCAGCAGCTTAGGGCCGGGCATCACTGAAGCTTTCTTT; CDR3: CASSLGPGITEAFF
size: many; V: TRBV6-1; J: TRBJ2-4; D: TRBD1; DNA: TGTGCCAGCAGTGAAATCGTTCAGGGGGCGATTCAGTACTTC; CDR3: CASSEIVQGAIQYF
size: NA; V: TRBV20-1; J: TRBJ1-1; D: NA; DNA: TGCAGTGCTAGAGGTCCGGGACGTAGAGAAGCTTTCTTT; CDR3: CSARGPGRREAFF
size: few; V: TRBV30; J: TRBJ2-1; D: TRBD2; DNA: TGTGCCTGGGGGGAAACTAGCGGGAGGTCGTTCTTC; CDR3: CAWGETSGRSFF
size: NA; V: TRBV7-9; J: TRBJ2-5; D: TRBD1; DNA: TGTGCCAGCAGCATTCGACAGGGTAAACAAGAGACCCAGTACTTC; CDR3: CASSIRQGKQETQYF
size: NA; V: TRBV6-5; J: TRBJ2-2; D: TRBD1; DNA: TGTGCCAGCAGGTCAGGGGGCAGAGACTGGGAGCTGTTTTTT; CDR3: CASRSGGRDWELFF
size: NA; V: TRBV12-3/TRBV12-4; J: TRBJ1-5; D: NA; DNA: TGTGCCAGCAGTTTCGGCGATTCTAGCCGGAATCAGCCCCAGCATTTT; CDR3: CASSFGDSSRNQPQHF
size: many; V: TRBV4-1; J: TRBJ1-5; D: NA; DNA: TGCGCCAGCAGCCAAGAGTGGGGTAGCAATCAGCCCCAGCATTTT; CDR3: CASSQEWGSNQPQHF
size: many; V: TRBV29-1; J: TRBJ2-1; D: NA; DNA: TGCAGCGTTGGTCGGGACATAAGAACTATTGAGCAGTTCTTC; CDR3: CSVGRDIRTIEQFF
size: many; V: TRBV29-1; J: TRBJ2-2; D: TRBD1; DNA: TGCAGCGTTGCCCCGGGGACAGGGTCCGGGGAGCTGTTTTTT; CDR3: CSVAPGTGSGELFF
size: few; V: TRBV5-1; J: TRBJ2-3; D: TRBD2; DNA: TGCGCCAGCAGCTTGGTCGGGTTTTCGAGACTAGCGGGCCGCAATCTAAGCACAGATACGCAGTATTTT; CDR3: CASSLVGFSRLAGRNLSTDTQYF
size: NA; V: TRBV20-1; J: TRBJ2-1; D: NA; DNA: TGCAGGCTGGGGACCACCTACAATGAGCAGTTCTTC; CDR3: CRLGTTYNEQFF
size: few; V: TRBV20-1; J: TRBJ2-3; D: NA; DNA: TGCAGTGCTAGAAAGGGGGAGACACCGAGTATGTATTTT; CDR3: CSARKGETPSMYF
size: many; V: TRBV14; J: TRBJ2-2; D: NA; DNA: TGTGCCAGCAGCCCCCTTTTAGGCGGGACTAACACCGGGGAGCTGTTTTTT; CDR3: CASSPLLGGTNTGELFF
size: few; V: TRBV15; J: TRBJ1-5; D: NA; DNA: TGTGCCACCAGCGCCGGGACGGCCTTCAATCAGCCCCAGCATTTT; CDR3: CATSAGTAFNQPQHF
size: NA; V: TRBV20-1; J: TRBJ2-2; D: NA; DNA: TGCAGTGCTAGAGATGGACGCGGAATCACCGGGGAGCTGTTTTTT; CDR3: CSARDGRGITGELFF
size: few; V: TRBV4-1; J: TRBJ1-4; D: NA; DNA: TGCGCCAGCAGCCAAGCGGACCGCTCAACTAATGAAAAACTGTTTTTT; CDR3: CASSQADRSTNEKLFF
size: many; V: TRBV20-1; J: TRBJ2-1; D: NA; DNA: TGCAGTGCTCAGCCCGATACGGGAGACTTGCAGTTCTTC; CDR3: CSAQPDTGDLQFF
size: many; V: TRBV11-2; J: TRBJ2-1; D: NA; DNA: TGTGCCAGCAGCCTAACCCTGGCACCTAGCTCCTACAATGAGCAGTTCTTC; CDR3: CASSLTLAPSSYNEQFF